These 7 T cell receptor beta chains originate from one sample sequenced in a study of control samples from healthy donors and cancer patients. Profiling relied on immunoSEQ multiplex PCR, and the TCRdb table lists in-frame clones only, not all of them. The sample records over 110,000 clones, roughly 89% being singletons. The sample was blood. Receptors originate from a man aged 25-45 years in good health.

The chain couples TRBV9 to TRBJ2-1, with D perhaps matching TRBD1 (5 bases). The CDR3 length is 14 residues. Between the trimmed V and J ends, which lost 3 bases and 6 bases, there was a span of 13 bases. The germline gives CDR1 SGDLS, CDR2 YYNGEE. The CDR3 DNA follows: TGTGCCAGCAGCGCTGGGGCGCTCCCCAATGAGCAGTTCTTC. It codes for CASSAGALPNEQFF.

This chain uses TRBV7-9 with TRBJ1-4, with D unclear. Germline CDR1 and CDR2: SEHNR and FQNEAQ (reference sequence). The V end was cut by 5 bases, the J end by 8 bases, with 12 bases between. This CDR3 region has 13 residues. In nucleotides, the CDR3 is TGTGCCAGCAGCACGGGCCGAGGGGAAAAACTGTTTTTT. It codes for CASSTGRGEKLFF.

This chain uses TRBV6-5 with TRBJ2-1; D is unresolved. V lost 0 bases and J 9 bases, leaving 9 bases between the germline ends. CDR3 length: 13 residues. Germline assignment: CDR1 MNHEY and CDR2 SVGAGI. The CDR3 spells CASSYSSESEQFF. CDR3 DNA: TGTGCCAGCAGTTACTCATCGGAAAGTGAGCAGTTCTTC.

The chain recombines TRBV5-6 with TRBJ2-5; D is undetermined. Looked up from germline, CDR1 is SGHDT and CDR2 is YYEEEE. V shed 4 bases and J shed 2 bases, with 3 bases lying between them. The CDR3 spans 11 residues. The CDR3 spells CASSTQETQYF. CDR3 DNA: TGTGCCAGCAGCACTCAAGAGACCCAGTACTTC.

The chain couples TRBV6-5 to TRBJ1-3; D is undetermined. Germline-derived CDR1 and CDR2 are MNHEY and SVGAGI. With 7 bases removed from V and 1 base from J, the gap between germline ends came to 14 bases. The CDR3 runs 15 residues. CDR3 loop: CASTSRGFSGNTIYF. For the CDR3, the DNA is TGTGCCAGCACCAGTCGCGGTTTTTCTGGAAACACCATATATTTT.

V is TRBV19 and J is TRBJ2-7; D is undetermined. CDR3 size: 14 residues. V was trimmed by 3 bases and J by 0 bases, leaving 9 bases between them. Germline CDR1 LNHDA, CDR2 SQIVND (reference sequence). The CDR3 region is CASSIPGFSYEQYF. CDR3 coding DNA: TGTGCCAGTAGTATCCCCGGTTTCTCCTACGAGCAGTACTTC.

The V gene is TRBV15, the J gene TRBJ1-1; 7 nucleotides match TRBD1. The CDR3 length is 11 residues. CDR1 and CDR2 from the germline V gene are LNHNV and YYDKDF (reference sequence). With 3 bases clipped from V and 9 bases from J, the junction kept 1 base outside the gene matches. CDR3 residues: CATSRTGKAFF. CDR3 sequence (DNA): TGTGCCACCAGCAGGACAGGGAAAGCTTTCTTT.